The T cell receptor beta chain described here comes from a study of human CD8 memory T cell subsets. The length of the CDR3 is 13 residues. Germline CDR1 and CDR2: SNHLY and FYNNEI. Making the TCR beta libraries relied on UMI-labeled 5' RACE. TCRdb reanalyzed the 5' RACE reads and collapses them to one entry per CDR3 protein, without DNA. The sample yields roughly 6,200 distinct CDR3 sequences, of which the top ten take up about a third. V is TRBV2 and J is TRBJ2-1. Specimen: CD8+ effector memory T cells (TEM) sorted from PBMCs. As for subset: effector memory CD8 T cells, CCR7- CD45RO+ CD95+. The clonotype comes from a human donor in good health. The CDR3 region is CASTPGLYNEQFF.